The 19 T cell receptor beta chains reported below all come from one sample, sequenced in a study of T cell changes during pregnancy in multiple sclerosis. Produced via immunoSEQ multiplex PCR; TCRdb's table is partial and in-frame only. Of tens of thousands of clones in the sample, approximately 90% are singletons; the top ten hold more than 0.55%. This specimen was CD4+ T cells from peripheral blood mononuclear cells, taken in the first trimester of pregnancy. The receptors come from a female donor with multiple sclerosis, enrolled in a pregnancy study.

The CDR3 region is CASRTGFTETQYF. DNA of the CDR3: TGCGCCAGCAGGACAGGGTTTACAGAGACCCAGTACTTC. The chain joins TRBV5-1 to TRBJ2-5, with 7 nucleotides matching TRBD1. Germline trimming cut 5 bases from V and 4 bases from J; bases unmatched to any gene: 5. CDR3 length equals 13 residues. In germline, CDR1 is SGHRS, CDR2 YFSETQ.

The chain uses TRBV2 and TRBJ2-5; 8 nucleotides align to TRBD1. The germline CDR1 and CDR2 sequences are SNHLY and FYNNEI. The V and J ends lost 5 bases and 4 bases, in that order; junction bases with no gene match: 12. CDR3 length: 16 amino acids. The CDR3, as DNA: TGTGCCAGCAGTTCAACCCTGGACAGGGTGCGAGAGACCCAGTACTTC. Its translation: CASSSTLDRVRETQYF.

The chain has TRBV14 and TRBJ2-3; D remains ambiguous. Germline-derived CDR1 and CDR2 are SGHDN and FVKESK. The CDR3 loop spans 15 amino acids. Deletions cut 4 bases from V and 6 bases from J, with 17 bases between. CDR3 in amino acids: CASSLRTGSIDTQYF. The CDR3 DNA sequence: TGTGCCAGCAGCCTCCGTACGGGTTCCATCGATACGCAGTATTTT. The complete variable domain, with remaining parts taken from reference TRBV14 and TRBJ2-3, reads EAGVTQFPSHSVIEKGQTVTLRCDPISGHDNLYWYRRVMGKEIKFLLHFVKESKQDESGMPNNRFLAERTGGTYSTLKVQPAELEDSGVYFCASSLRTGSIDTQYFGPGTRLTVL.

The CDR3 protein is CASKERWTYNEQFF. Here the CDR3 DNA reads TGTGCCAGCAAGGAGCGTTGGACCTACAATGAGCAGTTCTTC. This rearrangement joins TRBV2 to TRBJ2-1, with unresolved D. CDR1 is SNHLY, CDR2 FYNNEI, per germline. Trimming pared 7 bases from V and 2 bases from J, leaving 12 bases between. The CDR3 contains 14 residues.

The J gene is TRBJ2-2, the V gene TRBV5-5, with D possibly matching TRBD1 (6 bases). The CDR3 is 16 amino acids. Germline V lookup: CDR1 SGHKS, CDR2 YYEKEE (reference sequence). Trimming removed 5 bases at V and 2 bases at J, with 16 bases between. The CDR3 nucleotides read TGTGCCAGCAGGGTTGAACAGGGCCGAAACACCGGGGAGCTGTTTTTT. This translates into CASRVEQGRNTGELFF.

This clone was picked up a small number of times. The chain has TRBV7-2 and TRBJ2-7; D possibly corresponds to TRBD2 (5 bases). V was pared by 4 bases and J by 6 bases, with 16 bases between. Per germline, CDR1 SGHTA and CDR2 FQGNSA. This CDR3 contains 14 residues. The CDR3 reads CASSSRTSGGEQYF. The CDR3 DNA reads TGTGCCAGCAGCTCCCGGACGTCAGGAGGCGAGCAGTACTTC. Supplemented by reference TRBV7-2 and TRBJ2-7, the full variable domain reads GAGVSQSPSNKVTEKGKDVELRCDPISGHTALYWYRQSLGQGLEFLIYFQGNSAPDKSGLPSDRFSAERTGGSVSTLTIQRTQQEDSAVYLCASSSRTSGGEQYFGPGTRLTVT.

The rearrangement links TRBV2 to TRBJ1-2; 7 bases fit TRBD1. Germline CDR1 reads SNHLY; CDR2 reads FYNNEI. This CDR3 comprises 15 residues. The V and J ends lost 2 bases and 4 bases, in that order; junction bases with no gene match: 7. The DNA for the CDR3 is TGTGCCAGCAGTGAAAATGACGGGACAGCCTATGGCTACACCTTC. Translation: CASSENDGTAYGYTF. The whole variable domain, filled in from reference TRBV2 and TRBJ1-2, reads EPEVTQTPSHQVTQMGQEVILRCVPISNHLYFYWYRQILGQKVEFLVSFYNNEISEKSEIFDDQFSVERPDGSNFTLKIRSTKLEDSAMYFCASSENDGTAYGYTFGSGTRLTVV.

The CDR3 protein is CASSLGRGFTEAFF. The DNA of the CDR3 is TGTGCCAGCAGTCTAGGCAGGGGGTTCACTGAAGCTTTCTTT. The J gene is TRBJ1-1, the V gene TRBV27; 7 nucleotides match TRBD1. Germline trimming cut 5 bases from V and 4 bases from J; bases unmatched to any gene: 7. There are 14 residues in the CDR3. From germline, CDR1 is MNHEY and CDR2 SMNVEV (reference sequence).

This clone has only one observation. The rearrangement uses TRBV5-1 and TRBJ2-1; 9 positions agree with TRBD1. This CDR3 has 16 residues. Germline V gene data show CDR1 as SGHRS and CDR2 as YFSETQ. The junction had 10 bases not matched to a gene; V was cut back by 4 bases and J by 5 bases. The CDR3 DNA follows: TGCGCCAGCAGCCCTCATCCGGGACAGGGTAACAATGAGCAGTTCTTC. It specifies CASSPHPGQGNNEQFF.

V usage is TRBV7-6 and J usage is TRBJ2-3; TRBD2 agrees at 8 bases. The CDR3 is made up of 16 amino acids. Germline assignment: CDR1 SGHVS and CDR2 FNYEAQ. After removal of 2 bases from V and 0 bases from J, the junction contained 4 bases not matched to a gene. Here the CDR3 reads CASSLSGGASTDTQYF. The CDR3 bases are TGTGCCAGCAGCTTAAGCGGGGGTGCTAGCACAGATACGCAGTATTTT.

The chain carries TRBV11-2 and TRBJ2-3; D is unresolved. In germline, CDR1 is SGHAT, CDR2 FQNNGV. The CDR3 sequence is 16 residues long. V was cut by 0 bases and J by 4 bases, with 14 bases left in between. CDR3 region: CASSLESFGAADTQYF. The CDR3 nucleotides are TGTGCCAGCAGCTTAGAGTCGTTCGGAGCTGCAGATACGCAGTATTTT.

This chain connects TRBV7-3 to TRBJ2-2, with 8 positions matching TRBD2. Trimming took 3 bases from V and 2 from J; bases not matched to a gene: 8. There are 17 residues in the CDR3. Germline CDR1 SGHTA, CDR2 FQGTGA. In nucleotides, the CDR3 is TGTGCCAGCAGCTTTTTCACGGGAGGGACAAACACCGGGGAGCTGTTTTTT. This sequence encodes CASSFFTGGTNTGELFF.

The rearrangement joins TRBV19 to TRBJ2-1; 7 positions match TRBD2. Germline CDR1 LNHDA, CDR2 SQIVND (reference sequence). The CDR3 is made up of 18 amino acids. The trim removed 10 bases at V and 0 bases at J, leaving 18 bases unmatched. The CDR3, as DNA: TGTGCCACCCATAGAGGGAGTGGGGCGGGGGACTCCTACAATGAGCAGTTCTTC. Protein: CATHRGSGAGDSYNEQFF.

CDR3 sequence: CSVEGSSGSLDTQYF. Here the CDR3 DNA reads TGCAGCGTTGAAGGGTCGAGCGGGAGTCTAGATACGCAGTATTTT. The V call is TRBV29-1, the J call TRBJ2-3; 8 bases are shared with TRBD2. With 1 base clipped from V and 5 bases from J, the junction kept 8 bases outside the gene matches. Per the germline V gene, CDR1 is SQVTM and CDR2 is ANQGSEA. The CDR3 is 15 residues long.

V is TRBV11-3 and J is TRBJ2-7, with a possible D match to TRBD2 (6 bases). The CDR3 spans 14 residues. The V gene's germline CDR1 is SGHNT and CDR2 YENEEA. Deletions cut 4 bases from V and 0 bases from J, with 10 bases between. CDR3 nucleotides: TGTGCCAGCAGCTGGGGACTGGGCTCCTACGAGCAGTACTTC. Protein: CASSWGLGSYEQYF.

The chain links TRBV19 to TRBJ1-4; TRBD1 is a possible D gene (6 bases). The CDR3 contains 13 residues. The germline V gene encodes CDR1 LNHDA and CDR2 SQIVND (reference sequence). Trimming pared 3 bases from V and 13 bases from J, leaving 15 bases between. The CDR3 coding sequence is TGTGCCAGTAGTATCTTTTTAAGAGGGGGACTGTTTTTT. Encoded protein: CASSIFLRGGLFF.

The chain combines TRBV28 with TRBJ2-1, with 13 bases identical to TRBD2. Germline CDR1 and CDR2: MDHEN and SYDVKM. The CDR3 spans 16 residues. V was clipped by 5 bases and J by 9 bases; unmatched bases: 10. Here the CDR3 reads CASSTSGRGWGGEQFF. In DNA form, the CDR3 reads TGTGCCAGCAGTACTAGCGGGAGGGGTTGGGGTGGTGAGCAGTTCTTC.

The chain has TRBV4-1 and TRBJ1-1; D possibly corresponds to TRBD1 (5 bases). The germline V gene encodes CDR1 MGHRA and CDR2 YSYEKL. Trimming took off 0 bases at V and 4 bases at J, with 12 bases between the two ends. The CDR3 extends over 15 amino acids. CDR3 sequence reads: CASSQDRGTGTEAFF. CDR3 nucleotides: TGCGCCAGCAGCCAAGATCGGGGGACGGGCACTGAAGCTTTCTTT.

The chain joins TRBV7-9 to TRBJ1-2; unclear D gene. This CDR3 region has 15 residues. The V gene's germline CDR1 is SEHNR and CDR2 FQNEAQ (reference sequence). Trimming left V 1 base short and J 7 bases short, with 16 bases between. DNA of the CDR3: TGTGCCAGCAGCTTAGGGCGGGCTGCTGATTCTGGCTACACCTTC. It encodes CASSLGRAADSGYTF.